Listed below are T cell receptor beta chains from one sample, sequenced in a study of cytomegalovirus exposure and HLA in healthy donors. Using immunoSEQ multiplex PCR, the repertoire was profiled, and TCRdb retains in-frame clones only, with some absent. The sample has fewer than 250,000 clones; roughly 80% are singletons. The sequenced material came from PBMCs. Source of these receptors: a young woman in good health and CMV-seropositive. Each CDR3 is given with its conserved first and last residue. The D gene is left open where the match is weak. Clone size appears in some rows only: once, few, many, or a class for an expanded clone.

V	J	size	D	DNA	CDR3
TRBV19	TRBJ2-3	-	-	TGTGCCAGTAGGGCGGGACTCTCGATTAGCACAGATACGCAGTATTTT	CASRAGLSISTDTQYF
TRBV7-2	TRBJ1-1	-	-	TGTGCCAGTATCCGGGGCGGGATGAACACTGAAGCTTTCTTT	CASIRGGMNTEAFF
TRBV19	TRBJ2-7	-	TRBD1	TGTGCCAGTAGTTCGTCGACAGGGTGGGCCTACGAGCAGTACTTC	CASSSSTGWAYEQYF
TRBV6-6	TRBJ2-1	-	TRBD2	TGTGCCAGCAGTTACTCGACCAGCGGGAGCTGGGGCACTCAGTTCTTC	CASSYSTSGSWGTQFF
TRBV6-5	TRBJ2-3	few	-	TGTGCCAGCAGTTACTCCAAATCGGGAGGCACAGATACGCAGTATTTT	CASSYSKSGGTDTQYF
TRBV7-8	TRBJ2-1	-	-	TGTGCCAGCAGCTTAGGGGTTAGCGGCTATTACAATGAGCAGTTCTTC	CASSLGVSGYYNEQFF
TRBV28	TRBJ2-7	-	-	TGTGCCAGCACGGTCAGAGGGCGGGGCGAGCAGTACTTC	CASTVRGRGEQYF
TRBV6-5	TRBJ2-2	-	-	TGTGCCAGCAGCGCAGGGTCTGGGGAGCTGTTTTTT	CASSAGSGELFF
TRBV28	TRBJ2-7	-	TRBD2	TGTGCCAGCAGCACTAGCGGGAGTAACGGATACGAGCAGTACTTC	CASSTSGSNGYEQYF
TRBV5-4	TRBJ1-1	-	-	TGTGCCAGCAGCTTGATGGGGGCCGTAGCTGAAGCTTTCTTT	CASSLMGAVAEAFF
TRBV9	TRBJ2-7	-	-	TGTGCCAGCAGCGTAGGGCGGTTAGCCGCCTCATCCTACGAGCAGTACTTC	CASSVGRLAASSYEQYF
TRBV28	TRBJ2-3	-	-	TGTGCCAGCAGTTTAGTCATCCCTGCGGAGGGCCGTGGGAGCACAGATACGCAGTATTTT	CASSLVIPAEGRGSTDTQYF
TRBV28	TRBJ1-3	-	-	TGTGCCAGCAGTTTATTCGCATCTAACTCTGGAAACACCATATATTTT	CASSLFASNSGNTIYF
TRBV9	TRBJ2-3	-	TRBD1	TGTGCCAGCAGCGCGGGACAGGGCACAGATACGCAGTATTTT	CASSAGQGTDTQYF
TRBV11-2	TRBJ2-6	-	TRBD1	TGTGCCAGCAGCTTAGGGGACAGGGTGAGGGGGGCCAACGTCCTGACTTTC	CASSLGDRVRGANVLTF
TRBV7-6	TRBJ2-1	-	-	TGTGCCAGCAGCTTGACTGGCAATGAGCAGTTCTTC	CASSLTGNEQFF
TRBV7-9	TRBJ2-3	once	TRBD2	TGTTCCAGCAGCTTAGGACCTGGGACTAGCGGGAGGGGAGATACGCAGTATTTT	CSSSLGPGTSGRGDTQYF
TRBV5-8	TRBJ1-2	-	-	TGTGCCCCTCCGGTAAACTATGGCTACACCTTC	CAPPVNYGYTF
TRBV15	TRBJ1-4	-	-	TGTGCCACCAGCAGAACCGGGGGGGGTGATCGGAAAAAACTGTTTTTT	CATSRTGGGDRKKLFF
TRBV5-6	TRBJ1-6	-	-	TGTGCCAGCAGCTTGGCAGGAAAATATAATTCACCCCTCCACTTT	CASSLAGKYNSPLHF
TRBV27	TRBJ2-7	-	TRBD2	TGTGCCAGCAGTTTATCTGGCGGGAGGCCCTCCTACGAGCAGTACTTC	CASSLSGGRPSYEQYF
TRBV25-1	TRBJ2-2	-	TRBD2	TGTGCCAGCAGTGGGACTAGCAGTAACACCGGGGAGCTGTTTTTT	CASSGTSSNTGELFF
TRBV25-1	TRBJ2-2	-	TRBD2	TGTGCCAGCAGTGAGAGCGGGAGCTTAACCGGGGAGCTGTTTTTT	CASSESGSLTGELFF
TRBV11-1	TRBJ2-1	few	-	TGTGCCAGCACCGCCCGGGACTCCACCTACAATGAGCAGTTCTTC	CASTARDSTYNEQFF
TRBV11-2	TRBJ1-2	-	TRBD1	TGTGCCAGCAGCGGGACAGGGGGAGTCTACACCTTC	CASSGTGGVYTF
TRBV7-6	TRBJ2-7	-	TRBD2	TGTGCCAGCAGCTTCGGGACTAGCGGCACCTACGAGCAGTACTTC	CASSFGTSGTYEQYF
TRBV5-1	TRBJ2-6	-	-	TGCGCCAGCAGCTTGTCGCCAGGGATGTCTGGGGCCAACGTCCTGACTTTC	CASSLSPGMSGANVLTF